The 32 T cell receptor beta chains below all came from one sample that was sequenced in a study of blood T cell repertoires in COVID-19. Profiling relied on immunoSEQ multiplex PCR, and the TCRdb table lists in-frame clones only, not all of them. This sample has around 200,000 clones; around 80% occur once, and the top ten carry 13% to 15%. Sequences were obtained from peripheral blood. The receptors were sampled from a man younger than 40 with active or convalescent COVID-19.

This clone was observed a handful of times. The rearrangement uses TRBV19 and TRBJ1-2; 7 nucleotides align to TRBD1. Per germline, CDR1 LNHDA and CDR2 SQIVND (reference sequence). V lost 6 bases, J lost 4 bases, and 8 bases stayed unmatched. The CDR3 has 14 residues. This CDR3 is CASSPSTGIYGYTF. In nucleotides, the CDR3 is TGTGCCAGTAGCCCCTCGACAGGGATCTATGGCTACACCTTC. Together with reference TRBV19 and TRBJ1-2, the CDR3 gives the full variable domain: DGGITQSPKYLFRKEGQNVTLSCEQNLNHDAMYWYRQDPGQGLRLIYYSQIVNDFQKGDIAEGYSVSREKKESFPLTVTSAQKNPTAFYLCASSPSTGIYGYTFGSGTRLTVV.

This clone appeared once. Here the CDR3 reads CATSDSSTGAGNTIYF. CDR3 DNA: TGTGCCACCAGTGATTCCTCGACAGGGGCTGGAAACACCATATATTTT. The rearrangement joins TRBV24-1 to TRBJ1-3; the match to TRBD1 covers 8 bases. The CDR3 is made up of 16 amino acids. The J segment lost 2 bases and the V segment lost 2 bases, leaving 4 bases of the junction unmatched. CDR1 is KGHDR, CDR2 SFDVKD, per germline.

The chain is built from TRBV5-1 and TRBJ2-7, with D unclear. Germline CDR1 SGHRS, CDR2 YFSETQ. The CDR3 length is 14 residues. Trimming cost V 0 bases and J 0 bases, with 7 bases left between them. The CDR3 sequence is CASSLDTSSYEQYV. In nucleotides, the CDR3 is TGCGCCAGCAGCTTGGACACCAGCTCCTACGAGCAGTACGTC.

The chain employs TRBV18 and TRBJ1-1, with D perhaps matching TRBD1 (6 bases). The CDR3 is 16 amino acids. Trimming removed 4 bases at V and 1 base at J, with 16 bases between. CDR1 KGHSH and CDR2 LQKENI come from the germline V gene. The CDR3 DNA reads as TGTGCCAGCTCACTACAGGGTACAGGGTCGAACACTGAAGCTTTCTTT. It codes for CASSLQGTGSNTEAFF.

V is TRBV19 and J is TRBJ1-5, with a weak D call TRBD1 (6 bases). The V gene's germline CDR1 is LNHDA and CDR2 SQIVND (reference sequence). Trimming removed 8 bases at V and 0 bases at J, with 14 bases between. CDR3 length: 15 amino acids. CDR3 loop: CASGDRSYSNQPQHF. As DNA, the CDR3 is TGTGCCAGTGGAGACAGGAGTTATAGCAATCAGCCCCAGCATTTT.

The chain couples TRBV11-2 to TRBJ2-7, with 8 bases that match TRBD2. This CDR3 spans 15 amino acids. V lost 7 bases and J lost 5; bases outside the gene matches: 13. CDR1 is SGHAT, CDR2 FQNNGV, per germline. CDR3 region: CASNPGAGVQHEQYF. CDR3 sequence (DNA): TGTGCCAGCAACCCCGGAGCGGGAGTTCAACACGAGCAGTACTTC.

Remarks on this clone: Compared with germline, one end of the junction differs, possibly owing to a read error. The V call is TRBV2, the J call TRBJ1-1, with D possibly being TRBD1 (6 bases). CDR1 and CDR2 (germline): SNHLY, FYNNEI. The CDR3 covers 11 residues. CDR3 in DNA: TGTGCCAGCAGCCCAGACAGGTTCTCTAACTTT. Amino acid sequence: CASSPDRFSNF.

This chain connects TRBV12-3 or TRBV12-4 to TRBJ2-7; 7 nucleotides match TRBD1. This CDR3 comprises 13 residues. V shed 7 bases, J shed 2 bases, and the junction held 5 bases outside the gene matches. CDR3 sequence (DNA): TGTGCCAGCACTCGGGGACAGACCTACGAGCAGTACTTC. Encoded protein: CASTRGQTYEQYF.

Only one count was recorded for this clone. The V call is TRBV19, the J call TRBJ2-5, with 12 bases lining up with TRBD2. CDR1 is LNHDA, CDR2 SQIVND, per germline (reference sequence). Trimming removed 0 bases from V and 0 bases from J; junction bases left unmatched: 5. This CDR3 is 18 amino acids long. CDR3 region: CASSIELAGGPYQETQYF. The DNA of the CDR3 is TGTGCCAGTAGTATAGAACTAGCGGGGGGTCCTTACCAAGAGACCCAGTACTTC.

The rearrangement uses TRBV28 and TRBJ2-1; 12 nucleotides align to TRBD1. The ends lost 6 bases at V and 7 bases at J; junction bases unmatched: 4. The CDR3 totals 14 residues. The V gene's germline CDR1 is MDHEN and CDR2 SYDVKM. The CDR3 nucleotides are TGTGCCAGCAGGCTGGGACAGGGGGCTAATGAGCAGTTCTTC. This translates into CASRLGQGANEQFF. Full variable domain (remainder filled in from reference TRBV28 and TRBJ2-1): DVKVTQSSRYLVKRTGEKVFLECVQDMDHENMFWYRQDPGLGLRLIYFSYDVKMKEKGDIPEGYSVSREKKERFSLILESASTNQTSMYLCASRLGQGANEQFFGPGTRLTVL.

This chain joins TRBV2 and TRBJ1-6; D is perhaps TRBD1 (6 bases). This CDR3 region has 16 residues. Trimming shortened V by 0 bases and J by 9 bases, and 15 bases separated the two germline ends. Germline V lookup: CDR1 SNHLY, CDR2 FYNNEI. The CDR3 sequence: CASSEALQGFGSPLHF. The CDR3 DNA follows: TGTGCCAGCAGTGAAGCCTTACAGGGATTCGGTTCACCCCTCCACTTT.

This clone came up once. This chain uses TRBV18 with TRBJ1-4; 12 nucleotides agree with TRBD1. Trimming removed 1 base from V and 8 bases from J; junction bases left unmatched: 2. This CDR3 has 15 residues. CDR1 is KGHSH and CDR2 is LQKENI in the germline V gene. CDR3 bases: TGTGCCAGCTCACCACAGGGGACAGGGGGCGAAAAACTGTTTTTT. Encoded protein: CASSPQGTGGEKLFF.

The chain carries TRBV30 and TRBJ2-7; D possibly corresponds to TRBD1 (5 bases). Germline V gene data show CDR1 as GTSNPN and CDR2 as SVGIG (reference sequence). This CDR3 has 12 amino acids. V lost 3 bases, J lost 2 bases, and 8 bases lay in between. CDR3: CAWSQTAYEQYF. In DNA, the CDR3 is TGTGCCTGGAGCCAGACAGCCTACGAGCAGTACTTC.

V and J are TRBV28 and TRBJ2-3, with D possibly matching TRBD1 (6 bases). CDR1 and CDR2 (germline): MDHEN, SYDVKM. Trimming cost V 3 bases and J 5 bases, with 18 bases left between them. This CDR3 spans 16 amino acids. CDR3 sequence reads: CASSFPGRGIRDTQYF. The CDR3 region has the DNA TGTGCCAGCAGTTTCCCGGGCAGGGGTATTCGAGATACGCAGTATTTT.

The rearrangement joins TRBV6-2 or TRBV6-3 to TRBJ2-7; 9 nucleotides line up with TRBD2. Germline V lookup: CDR1 MNHEY, CDR2 SVGEGT. The trim removed 0 bases at V and 2 bases at J, leaving 8 bases unmatched. The CDR3 sequence is 17 residues long. Here the CDR3 DNA reads TGTGCCAGCAGTTACTCGATGTCGCGGGGGGGCCCCTACGAGCAGTACTTC. Amino acids: CASSYSMSRGGPYEQYF.

This clone is a singleton in its sample. This sequence joins TRBV29-1 and TRBJ1-1; maybe TRBD1 (5 bases). The length of the CDR3 is 11 residues. V was clipped by 6 bases and J by 4 bases, with 9 bases between them. The germline V gene encodes CDR1 SQVTM and CDR2 ANQGSEA. The CDR3: CSVGRGTEAFF. The DNA of the CDR3 is TGCAGCGTCGGGAGGGGCACTGAAGCTTTCTTT.

A few counts support this clone. The chain employs TRBV29-1 and TRBJ2-1; TRBD2 matches 10 bases. The CDR3 sequence is 16 residues long. V lost 7 bases and J lost 3; bases outside the gene matches: 12. The germline CDR1 and CDR2 sequences are SQVTM and ANQGSEA. Here the CDR3 reads CSASSSASGSYNEQFF. The CDR3 nucleotides are TGCAGCGCTTCAAGTTCGGCTAGCGGGAGCTACAATGAGCAGTTCTTC.

The chain carries TRBV6-5 and TRBJ2-7; a weak D match, TRBD2 (5 bases). The CDR3 is 15 amino acids. V lost 2 bases, J lost 1 base, and 12 bases lay in between. Germline loops: CDR1 MNHEY, CDR2 SVGAGI. The CDR3 DNA follows: TGTGCCAGCAGTTACGGACTCGGGGTATCCTACGAGCAGTACTTC. This encodes CASSYGLGVSYEQYF.

The V gene is TRBV4-1, the J gene TRBJ2-1; 8 bases agree with TRBD2. Germline V gene sequence: CDR1 MGHRA, CDR2 YSYEKL. After removal of 4 bases from V and 7 bases from J, the junction contained 9 bases not matched to a gene. The CDR3 has 15 amino acids. The CDR3 DNA reads as TGCGCCAGCAGCCCCCTTCTTAGCGGGAATAATGAGCAGTTCTTC. As protein: CASSPLLSGNNEQFF.

The chain uses TRBV6-5 and TRBJ1-2; a possible D gene is TRBD1 (6 bases). Germline V CDR1 and CDR2: MNHEY, SVGAGI. Between the trimmed V and J ends, which lost 0 bases and 6 bases, there was a span of 8 bases. The CDR3 spans 13 residues. CDR3 sequence: CASSYSQGNGYTF. As DNA, the CDR3 is TGTGCCAGCAGTTACTCTCAGGGGAATGGCTACACCTTC.

The CDR3 loop reads CASSIEVQGGAGELFF. The CDR3 DNA is TGTGCCAGTAGTATAGAGGTACAGGGGGGAGCCGGGGAGCTGTTTTTT. The chain is built from TRBV19 and TRBJ2-2, with 8 nucleotides matching TRBD1. The V gene end was trimmed by 0 bases and the J gene end by 6 bases; junction bases not matched to a gene: 6. The V gene's germline CDR1 is LNHDA and CDR2 SQIVND (reference sequence). The length of the CDR3 is 16 residues.

This clone appeared once. The J gene is TRBJ1-4, the V gene TRBV7-9, with D perhaps matching TRBD1 (6 bases). The V gene's germline CDR1 is SEHNR and CDR2 FQNEAQ (reference sequence). The germline V and J ends were trimmed by 6 bases and 8 bases, with 10 bases remaining between them. The CDR3 sequence is 12 residues long. CDR3 sequence reads: CASSPDREKLFF. The CDR3 DNA is TGTGCCAGCAGTCCCGACAGGGAAAAACTGTTTTTT. Filled out from reference TRBV7-9 and TRBJ1-4, the complete variable domain reads DTGVSQNPRHKITKRGQNVTFRCDPISEHNRLYWYRQTLGQGPEFLTYFQNEAQLEKSRLLSDRFSAERPKGSFSTLEIQRTEQGDSAMYLCASSPDREKLFFGSGTQLSVL.

For this clone: The germline gene is not matched at one end of the junction; a read error may be the cause. J is TRBJ2-2 and V is TRBV5-4; 9 bases fit TRBD1. CDR3 length equals 16 residues. The germline V gene has CDR1 SGHNT and CDR2 YYREEE (reference sequence). The CDR3 spells CATSSGTGYRFGELFF. CDR3 nucleotide sequence: TGTGCCACCAGCTCCGGGACAGGGTACCGATTCGGGGAGCTGTTTTTT.

In regard to this clone: Within the sample, other DNA sequences also encode this same CDR3. This chain uses TRBV4-2 with TRBJ1-1; 7 nucleotides align to TRBD1. The V gene's germline CDR1 is LGHNA and CDR2 YNFKEQ. V lost 4 bases, J lost 4 bases, and 0 bases stayed unmatched. This CDR3 spans 12 amino acids. CDR3 DNA sequence: TGTGCCAGCAGCCCAGGGGGCACTGAAGCTTTCTTT. Protein product: CASSPGGTEAFF.

This clone was observed a few times. The chain combines TRBV30 with TRBJ1-2; 8 bases agree with TRBD1. Germline CDR1 and CDR2: GTSNPN and SVGIG (reference sequence). The CDR3 has 12 amino acids. V lost 1 base to trimming and J lost 8 bases; unmatched junction nucleotides: 3. The CDR3 region has the DNA TGTGCCTGGAGTGGCTCAGGGGGCGGCTACACCTTC. Translated: CAWSGSGGGYTF.

The chain has TRBV13 and TRBJ2-1; D not resolved. This CDR3 is built from 13 residues. Germline V gene sequence: CDR1 PRHDT, CDR2 FYEKMQ (reference sequence). V was pared by 5 bases and J by 4 bases, with 9 bases between. CDR3 in amino acids: CASSTTTYNEQFF. DNA for the CDR3: TGTGCCAGCAGCACGACAACTTACAATGAGCAGTTCTTC.

The genes are TRBV7-9 and TRBJ1-1; 7 positions match TRBD1. Germline V lookup: CDR1 SEHNR, CDR2 FQNEAQ (reference sequence). The CDR3 spans 15 residues. V lost 5 bases, J lost 0 bases, and 6 bases stayed unmatched. The CDR3 DNA reads TGTGCCAGCAGCCCCCGACAGGGAATGAACACTGAAGCTTTCTTT. This gives the protein CASSPRQGMNTEAFF.

The genes are TRBV28 and TRBJ1-2; 9 positions match TRBD1. The J segment lost 8 bases and the V segment lost 3 bases, leaving 22 bases of the junction unmatched. Per the germline V gene, CDR1 is MDHEN and CDR2 is SYDVKM. The CDR3 runs 19 residues. In DNA form, the CDR3 reads TGTGCCAGCAGTTTTTCCGGCAGGTCCGGGACAGGGAGACCTTACGGCTACACCTTC. This gives the protein CASSFSGRSGTGRPYGYTF.

The V and J genes are TRBV18 and TRBJ1-2; D is undetermined. Trimming removed 3 bases at V and 1 base at J, with 6 bases between. In germline, CDR1 is KGHSH, CDR2 LQKENI. The CDR3 totals 13 residues. CDR3 sequence reads: CASSPRSNYGYTF. The CDR3 nucleotides read TGTGCCAGCTCACCGCGGAGTAACTATGGCTACACCTTC.

The chain uses TRBV9 and TRBJ1-3; 7 bases match TRBD1. The CDR3 contains 15 residues. Germline CDR1 is SGDLS and CDR2 is YYNGEE. V lost 2 bases, J lost 4 bases, and 6 bases stayed unmatched. CDR3 loop: CASSVDRDIGNTIYF. The CDR3 DNA follows: TGTGCCAGCAGCGTTGACAGGGACATAGGAAACACCATATATTTT.

In DNA form, the CDR3 reads TGTGCCAGCAGACAGGGGTTTAGCAATCAGCCCCAGCATTTT. This encodes CASRQGFSNQPQHF. The rearrangement uses TRBV19 and TRBJ1-5; 8 bases are shared with TRBD1. In germline, CDR1 is LNHDA, CDR2 SQIVND (reference sequence). The CDR3 sequence is 14 residues long. V shed 9 bases and J 0 bases; nucleotides not matched to a gene: 4. The full variable domain, with the rest looked up from reference TRBV19 and TRBJ1-5, is DGGITQSPKYLFRKEGQNVTLSCEQNLNHDAMYWYRQDPGQGLRLIYYSQIVNDFQKGDIAEGYSVSREKKESFPLTVTSAQKNPTAFYLCASRQGFSNQPQHFGDGTRLSIL.

This clone was counted only a few times. The chain joins TRBV27 to TRBJ1-2, with D possibly being TRBD1 (6 bases). Germline CDR1 is MNHEY and CDR2 is SMNVEV (reference sequence). This CDR3 spans 15 amino acids. With 1 base removed from V and 4 bases from J, the gap between germline ends came to 13 bases. CDR3: CASSLYAGDGYGYTF. The CDR3 coding sequence is TGTGCCAGCAGTTTATACGCAGGGGACGGCTATGGCTACACCTTC.